This T cell receptor beta chain is drawn from a study of shared clonotypes between healthy human individuals. Points from the study as a whole: Tissues were not sampled, only blood, and their repertoires likely differ.

CDR1 is MNHEY, CDR2 SVGAGI, per germline. V was shortened by 8 bases and J by 4 bases, with 14 bases between the two germline ends. The CDR3 is 13 residues long. In regard to this clone: Antigen unknown.

The study separated CD4+ cells into CD45RA+ naive and CD45RA-negative memory subsets. The repertoire was sequenced with immunoSEQ multiplex PCR; TCRdb's copy has only in-frame clones and lacks some. This table has 980,000 or so clones, about three quarters appearing once. This TCR was sampled from a man aged 18 to 29 in good health. Specimen: memory CD4+ T cells sorted from blood. Subset: CD45RA-negative fraction. This sequence joins TRBV6-5 and TRBJ1-2; TRBD1 is a possible D gene (6 bases). In nucleotides, the CDR3 is TGTGCCAGCTCCCCCGGACAGCTCTATGGCTACACCTTC. Translated: CASSPGQLYGYTF.